The present entry profiles one T cell receptor (beta chain) with its context. What it binds is unknown. The sample belongs to a study of shared clonotypes between healthy human individuals. Regarding the study as a whole: A reduction in generation probabilities was seen for non-shared clonotypes relative to those shared by all four donors. Among the subsets, naive ones generally showed larger estimated richness than memory ones.

The protocol was immunoSEQ multiplex PCR, while the TCRdb copy is restricted to in-frame clones and leaves out a portion. The sample holds 1.6 million or so clones, just under 99% seen once. The CDR3 spans 13 residues. The V and J ends lost 3 bases and 7 bases, in that order; junction bases with no gene match: 7. CDR1 SQVTM and CDR2 ANQGSEA come from the germline V gene. Adult donors, all healthy and HIV-negative, had no recent acute infections or vaccinations. This chain joins TRBV29-1 and TRBJ2-5; 8 nucleotides agree with TRBD1. Specimen: naive CD4+ T cells sorted from blood. Subset meaning: CD45RA+ positively selected. The TCR sequence derives from a man aged 25-40 years in good health. CDR3 DNA sequence: TGCAGCGTTGATGTAGGACAGGGTTTGACCCAGTACTTC. Protein sequence: CSVDVGQGLTQYF.